This entry lists 19 T cell receptor beta chains sequenced from one sample in a study of PD-L1 blockade in urothelial cancer. Sequencing used immunoSEQ multiplex PCR; TCRdb keeps in-frame clones, though not all of them. Of tens of thousands of clones in the sample, nearly 90% were seen once. The input for sequencing was PBMCs, taken around atezolizumab (anti-PD-L1) treatment. The receptors originated from a man in his sixties with urothelial cancer.

The CDR3 coding sequence is TGCAGCGTTGAGCTTGGGACTAGCGGGGATAATGAGCAGTTCTTC. This sequence encodes CSVELGTSGDNEQFF. The chain links TRBV29-1 to TRBJ2-1; 13 positions match TRBD2. The length of the CDR3 is 15 residues. Germline loops: CDR1 SQVTM, CDR2 ANQGSEA. V shed 3 bases, J shed 7 bases, and the junction held 6 bases outside the gene matches.

The chain has TRBV11-1 and TRBJ1-1; perhaps TRBD1 as D (6 bases). The CDR3 is 15 residues long. The V end was cut by 5 bases, the J end by 0 bases, with 13 bases between. Germline loops: CDR1 SGHAT, CDR2 FQDESV (reference sequence). The CDR3 region has the DNA TGTGCCAGCAGCATGGACAGTCGCATGAACACTGAAGCTTTCTTT. Encoded protein: CASSMDSRMNTEAFF.

This clone has a single count. The chain combines TRBV4-2 with TRBJ2-1, with 10 bases matching TRBD2. CDR1 is LGHNA and CDR2 is YNFKEQ in the germline V gene. With 1 base clipped from V and 4 bases from J, the junction kept 7 bases outside the gene matches. This CDR3 spans 17 amino acids. The CDR3: CASSQVIISGGYNEQFF. CDR3 nucleotide sequence: TGTGCCAGCAGCCAAGTTATAATTAGCGGGGGGTACAATGAGCAGTTCTTC.

This clone was observed a single time. This chain links TRBV13 with TRBJ2-6, with TRBD1 as a possible D gene (6 bases). CDR3 size: 16 residues. Trimming left V 1 base short and J 2 bases short, with 9 bases between. Germline-derived CDR1 and CDR2 are PRHDT and FYEKMQ (reference sequence). The CDR3 protein is CASSLDEGAGANVLTF. The DNA for the CDR3 is TGTGCCAGCAGCTTAGACGAGGGGGCTGGGGCCAACGTCCTGACTTTC.

The rearrangement joins TRBV5-1 to TRBJ2-1; D is uncertain. The CDR3 spans 15 residues. Germline V CDR1 and CDR2: SGHRS, YFSETQ. Trimming took 5 bases from V and 0 from J, leaving 12 bases between them. In nucleotides, the CDR3 is TGCGCCAGCAGTACGGAGCTTAACTCCTACAATGAGCAGTTCTTC. It is translated as CASSTELNSYNEQFF.

Only a few counts were recorded for this clone. The gene calls are TRBV14 and TRBJ1-3, with D perhaps matching TRBD1 (6 bases). The V gene's germline CDR1 is SGHDN and CDR2 FVKESK. Between the trimmed V and J ends, which lost 0 bases and 4 bases, there was a span of 10 bases. The CDR3 runs to 15 residues. CDR3 DNA: TGTGCCAGCAGCCAAGATCACAGGGCAGGAAACACCATATATTTT. Encoded protein: CASSQDHRAGNTIYF.

The V and J genes are TRBV4-1 and TRBJ1-1, with 10 positions matching TRBD1. The CDR3 is 15 amino acids. CDR1 MGHRA and CDR2 YSYEKL come from the germline V gene. Trimming at V came to 3 bases and at J to 3 bases, leaving 4 bases not matched to a gene. The CDR3 bases are TGCGCCAGCAGCCAGAGACAGGGGGCCGACACTGAAGCTTTCTTT. Translating it yields CASSQRQGADTEAFF.

The chain employs TRBV19 and TRBJ2-5, with 8 bases aligning to TRBD1. This CDR3 has 13 amino acids. V shed 9 bases and J 5 bases; nucleotides not matched to a gene: 8. Per the germline V gene, CDR1 is LNHDA and CDR2 is SQIVND (reference sequence). CDR3 protein: CASRQGLRETQYF. In DNA form, the CDR3 reads TGTGCCAGCCGACAGGGGCTGAGGGAGACCCAGTACTTC.

CDR3 sequence: CASSQPTGGSEQYF. Here the CDR3 DNA reads TGTGCCAGCAGCCAGCCGACAGGGGGGAGCGAGCAGTACTTC. J is TRBJ2-7 and V is TRBV4-2; 9 nucleotides agree with TRBD1. Losses at the gene ends were 3 bases for V and 6 bases for J; bases not matched to a gene: 6. The CDR3 consists of 14 residues. Per the germline V gene, CDR1 is LGHNA and CDR2 is YNFKEQ.

This clone was seen only once. The chain uses TRBV2 and TRBJ2-5, with 7 bases identical to TRBD1. V lost 6 bases to trimming and J lost 1 base; unmatched junction nucleotides: 5. The CDR3 contains 14 residues. Germline lookup yields CDR1 SNHLY and CDR2 FYNNEI. For the CDR3, the DNA is TGTGCCAGCAGGCAACAGGGGTCCCAAGAGACCCAGTACTTC. Translating gives CASRQQGSQETQYF.

J is TRBJ1-4 and V is TRBV27; D unresolved. Between the trimmed V and J ends, which lost 0 bases and 7 bases, there was a span of 12 bases. The length of the CDR3 is 15 residues. Germline V gives CDR1 MNHEY, CDR2 SMNVEV (reference sequence). The CDR3 DNA reads as TGTGCCAGCAGTTTATCTGAGGGAGAAGGTGAAAAACTGTTTTTT. Encoded protein: CASSLSEGEGEKLFF. Filled out from reference TRBV27 and TRBJ1-4, the complete variable domain reads EAQVTQNPRYLITVTGKKLTVTCSQNMNHEYMSWYRQDPGLGLRQIYYSMNVEVTDKGDVPEGYKVSRKEKRNFPLILESPSPNQTSLYFCASSLSEGEGEKLFFGSGTQLSVL.

The gene calls are TRBV29-1 and TRBJ2-2, with TRBD2 matching 7 bases. V was clipped by 5 bases and J by 1 base; unmatched bases: 4. Germline V gene sequence: CDR1 SQVTM, CDR2 ANQGSEA. The CDR3 is made up of 14 amino acids. The CDR3: CSVRAGMNTGELFF. The CDR3 nucleotides are TGCAGCGTTCGAGCGGGGATGAACACCGGGGAGCTGTTTTTT.

The V and J genes are TRBV5-1 and TRBJ1-1, with D perhaps TRBD1 (5 bases). Trimming cost V 5 bases and J 5 bases, with 16 bases left between them. CDR3 length equals 14 residues. Germline CDR1 SGHRS, CDR2 YFSETQ. CDR3 sequence: CASSPGGAGTEAFF. For the CDR3, the DNA is TGCGCCAGCAGTCCAGGAGGGGCGGGGACTGAAGCTTTCTTT.

This chain uses TRBV7-2 with TRBJ1-5, with D possibly matching TRBD1 (6 bases). CDR3 size: 15 residues. V gave up 4 bases and J gave up 11 bases, with 21 bases separating them. Germline values: CDR1 SGHTA, CDR2 FQGNSA. The CDR3 reads CASSSYRASERAQHF. The DNA of the CDR3 is TGTGCCAGCAGCTCCTACAGGGCCTCCGAGAGGGCCCAGCATTTT.

The rearrangement joins TRBV6-5 to TRBJ1-5; D remains ambiguous. The CDR3 has 14 amino acids. With 4 bases removed from V and 2 bases from J, the gap between germline ends came to 9 bases. Germline V lookup: CDR1 MNHEY, CDR2 SVGAGI. In DNA form, the CDR3 reads TGTGCCAGCAGTTTTCGGGGAGGCAATCAGCCCCAGCATTTT. Translated, it gives CASSFRGGNQPQHF.

The V and J genes are TRBV6-1 and TRBJ2-7; the D gene is possibly TRBD2 (6 bases). This CDR3 spans 15 amino acids. Per germline, CDR1 MNHNS and CDR2 SASEGT. V shed 6 bases and J shed 2 bases, with 17 bases lying between them. The CDR3 nucleotides are TGTGCCAGCAGAAATCCGGGACTCTTAGCCTACGAGCAGTACTTC. This gives the protein CASRNPGLLAYEQYF.

The chain carries TRBV4-3 and TRBJ1-1, with D perhaps TRBD1 (5 bases). V was trimmed by 9 bases and J by 1 base, leaving 15 bases between them. CDR1 LGHNA and CDR2 YSLEER come from the germline V gene. CDR3 length equals 14 residues. CDR3 loop: CASRRGGGNTEAFF. The DNA for the CDR3 is TGCGCCAGTCGGCGTGGGGGAGGGAACACTGAAGCTTTCTTT.

The chain combines TRBV6-5 with TRBJ1-1; no reliable D call. The germline gives CDR1 MNHEY, CDR2 SVGAGI. The CDR3 has 15 residues. The V end lost 0 bases, the J end lost 4 bases, and 12 bases lay between the germline ends. The CDR3 DNA follows: TGTGCCAGCAGTTACTCGCGTAAGGGAGTCACTGAAGCTTTCTTT. Its protein is CASSYSRKGVTEAFF.

This chain's CDR3 is CASSSNPVDRGRRGYTF. The CDR3 DNA reads TGTGCCAGCAGCTCCAACCCCGTAGACAGGGGGCGCCGAGGCTACACCTTC. The chain has TRBV7-9 and TRBJ1-2; 10 bases line up with TRBD1. The germline gives CDR1 SEHNR, CDR2 FQNEAQ (reference sequence). J gave up 8 bases and V 4 bases, and 16 bases lay outside the gene matches. CDR3 length: 17 residues.